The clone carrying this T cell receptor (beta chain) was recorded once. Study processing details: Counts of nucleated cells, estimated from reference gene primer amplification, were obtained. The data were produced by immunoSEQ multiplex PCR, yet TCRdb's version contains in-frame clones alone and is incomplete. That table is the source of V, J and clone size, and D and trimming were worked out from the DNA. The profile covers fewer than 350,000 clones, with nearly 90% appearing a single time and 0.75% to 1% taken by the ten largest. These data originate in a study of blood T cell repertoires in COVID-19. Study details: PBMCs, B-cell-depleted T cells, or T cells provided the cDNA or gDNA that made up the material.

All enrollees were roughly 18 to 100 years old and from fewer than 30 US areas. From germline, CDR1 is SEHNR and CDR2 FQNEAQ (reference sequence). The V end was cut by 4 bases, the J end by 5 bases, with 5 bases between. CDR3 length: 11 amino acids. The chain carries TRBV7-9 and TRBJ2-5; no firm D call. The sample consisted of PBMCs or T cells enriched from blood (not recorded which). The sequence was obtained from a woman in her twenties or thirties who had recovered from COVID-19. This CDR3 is CASSSFETQYF. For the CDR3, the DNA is TGTGCCAGCAGCTCTTTCGAGACCCAGTACTTC.